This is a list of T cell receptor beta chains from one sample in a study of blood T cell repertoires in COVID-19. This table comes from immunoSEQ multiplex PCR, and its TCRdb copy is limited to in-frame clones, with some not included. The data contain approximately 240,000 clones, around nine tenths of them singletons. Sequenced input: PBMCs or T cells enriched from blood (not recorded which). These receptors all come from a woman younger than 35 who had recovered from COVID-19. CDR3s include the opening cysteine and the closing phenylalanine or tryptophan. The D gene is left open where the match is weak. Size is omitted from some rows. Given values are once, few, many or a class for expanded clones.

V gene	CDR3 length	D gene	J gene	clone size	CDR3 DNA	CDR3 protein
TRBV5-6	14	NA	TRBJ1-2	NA	TGTGCCAGCCGCTCAGGGCCACGGGGGTATGGCTACACCTTC	CASRSGPRGYGYTF
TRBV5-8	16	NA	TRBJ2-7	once	TGTGCCAGCAGCTTGGGGGGGGCGGGAGCCAACTACGAGCAGTACTTC	CASSLGGAGANYEQYF
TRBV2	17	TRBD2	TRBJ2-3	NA	TGTGCCAGCAGTGATTCGGTCCAGCGGGGGTGGGGAGATACGCAGTATTTT	CASSDSVQRGWGDTQYF
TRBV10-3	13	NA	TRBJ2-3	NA	TGTGCCATCAGAGGGCGGGGCACAGATACGCAGTATTTT	CAIRGRGTDTQYF
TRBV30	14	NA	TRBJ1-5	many	TGTGCCTGGAGTGTAGTTCCAGTGAATCAGCCCCAGCATTTT	CAWSVVPVNQPQHF
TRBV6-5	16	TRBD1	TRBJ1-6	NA	TGTGCCAGCAGTTACTCCCGACAGGGTGGACGTTCACCCCTCCACTTT	CASSYSRQGGRSPLHF
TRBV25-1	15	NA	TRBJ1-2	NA	TGTGCCAGCAGTGAATTCAGGTCAGCTCAAAAGAGCTACACCTTC	CASSEFRSAQKSYTF
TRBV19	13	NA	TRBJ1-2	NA	TGTGCCAGTAGTCCCTTGGGGGGTTATGGCTACACCTTC	CASSPLGGYGYTF
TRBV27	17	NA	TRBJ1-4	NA	TGTGCCAGCACTCCCCTCTTTTCGAGCGGCATTAATGAAAAACTGTTTTTT	CASTPLFSSGINEKLFF
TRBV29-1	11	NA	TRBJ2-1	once	TGCAGCGGAGGCGCCTACAATGAGCAGTTCTTC	CSGGAYNEQFF
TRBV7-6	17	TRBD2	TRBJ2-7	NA	TGTGCCAGCAGCCCCGGGACTAGCGGGGGGGTCTCCTACGAGCAGTACTTC	CASSPGTSGGVSYEQYF
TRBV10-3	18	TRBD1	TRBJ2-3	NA	TGTGCCATCAGTGAGTCGACCTCGGGACAGGGGGATATCTATACGCAGTATTTT	CAISESTSGQGDIYTQYF
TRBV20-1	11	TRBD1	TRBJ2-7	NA	TGCAGTGTCACGCACAGGGGCGAGCAGTACTTC	CSVTHRGEQYF
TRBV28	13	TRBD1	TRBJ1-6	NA	TGTGCCAGCATTGGGACAGCTAATTCACCCCTCCACTTT	CASIGTANSPLHF
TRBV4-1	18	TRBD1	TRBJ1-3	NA	TGCGCCAGCAGCCTCCGGACAGGGGGTGTCCCGGCTGGAAACACCATATATTTT	CASSLRTGGVPAGNTIYF
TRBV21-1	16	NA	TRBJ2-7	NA	TGTGCCAGCAGCAAAACTCACAGGGGGCACGTCTACGAGCAGTACTTC	CASSKTHRGHVYEQYF
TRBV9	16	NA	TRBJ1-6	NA	TGTGCCAGCAGCGTAGGAGGGGACACCTATAATTCACCCCTCCACTTT	CASSVGGDTYNSPLHF
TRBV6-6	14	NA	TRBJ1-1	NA	TGTGCCAGCAGTTATTTGCGGCAATTCACTGAAGCTTTCTTT	CASSYLRQFTEAFF
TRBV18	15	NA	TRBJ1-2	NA	TGTGCCAGCTCACTGGAACAGACAGTTAACTATGGCTACACCTTC	CASSLEQTVNYGYTF
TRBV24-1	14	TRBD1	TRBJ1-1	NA	TGTGCCACCAGTGCCCCAGGGGGACGCACTGAAGCTTTCTTT	CATSAPGGRTEAFF
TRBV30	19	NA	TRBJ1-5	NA	TGTGCCTGGAGTGTACTTTTCTCGAGCGGTACTCGGAGCAATCAGCCCCAGCATTTT	CAWSVLFSSGTRSNQPQHF
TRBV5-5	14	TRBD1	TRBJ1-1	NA	TGTGCCAGCAGCTCACAATCGACAGGGTTTGAAGCTTTCTTT	CASSSQSTGFEAFF
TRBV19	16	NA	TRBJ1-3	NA	TGTGCCAGTAGTAGAGACAGGCCACTCTCTGGAAACACCATATATTTT	CASSRDRPLSGNTIYF
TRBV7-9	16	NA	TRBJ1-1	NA	TGTGCCAGCAGCTTCGGTACTTCGGTCACCAACACTGAAGCTTTCTTT	CASSFGTSVTNTEAFF
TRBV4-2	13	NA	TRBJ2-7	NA	TGTGCCAGCAGCCAAGTGATAGCCGGCGAGCAGTACTTC	CASSQVIAGEQYF
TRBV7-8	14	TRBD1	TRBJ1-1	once	TGTGCCAGCAGCTTAGACAGGGGTGGAACTGAAGCTTTCTTT	CASSLDRGGTEAFF
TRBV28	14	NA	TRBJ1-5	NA	TGTGCCAGCAGTTTAAACAGCTTAAATCAGCCCCAGCATTTT	CASSLNSLNQPQHF
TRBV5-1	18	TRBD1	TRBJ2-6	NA	TGCGCCAGCATCCGCGAGGGGGCGGTAGGGTCTGGGGCCAACGTCCTGACTTTC	CASIREGAVGSGANVLTF
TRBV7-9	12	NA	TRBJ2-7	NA	TGTGCCAGCAGCCCGACGGGCTACGAGCAGTACTTC	CASSPTGYEQYF
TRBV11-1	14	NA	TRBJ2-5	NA	TGTGCCAGCAGCTCACAGGGACCCCAAGAGACCCAGTACTTC	CASSSQGPQETQYF
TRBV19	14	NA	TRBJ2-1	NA	TGTGCCAGTAGTATAAAGGGGCATCACAATGAGCAGTTCTTC	CASSIKGHHNEQFF
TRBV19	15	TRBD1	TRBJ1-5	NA	TGTGCCAGTAGTATCGGGACAGGGGTTGGGCAGCCCCAGCATTTT	CASSIGTGVGQPQHF
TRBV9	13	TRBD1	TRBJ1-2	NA	TGTGCCAGCAGCTACAGGGGGCGGGATGGCTACACCTTC	CASSYRGRDGYTF
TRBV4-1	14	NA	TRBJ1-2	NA	TGCGCCAGCAGCCAATTACGGGGAAACTATGGCTACACCTTC	CASSQLRGNYGYTF
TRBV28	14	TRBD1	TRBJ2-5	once	TGTGCCAGCAGAGCTACGGGACAGGGGGAGACCCAGTACTTC	CASRATGQGETQYF
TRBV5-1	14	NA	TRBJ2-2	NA	TGCGCCAGCAGCCAGGGTGCGGACACCGGGGAGCTGTTTTTT	CASSQGADTGELFF
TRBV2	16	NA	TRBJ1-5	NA	TGTGCCAGCAGTGAAGAGTGGGCCTCATCTCATCAGCCCCAGCATTTT	CASSEEWASSHQPQHF
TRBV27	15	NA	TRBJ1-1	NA	TGTGCCAGCAGTTTATACCCACGGAGGAACACTGAAGCTTTCTTT	CASSLYPRRNTEAFF
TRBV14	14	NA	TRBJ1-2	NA	TGTGCCAGCAGCCAACCTACAGGGCTTGGTGGCTACACCTTC	CASSQPTGLGGYTF
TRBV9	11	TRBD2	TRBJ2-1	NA	TGTGCCAGCAGCGTGGGAGGGGAGCAGTTCTTC	CASSVGGEQFF